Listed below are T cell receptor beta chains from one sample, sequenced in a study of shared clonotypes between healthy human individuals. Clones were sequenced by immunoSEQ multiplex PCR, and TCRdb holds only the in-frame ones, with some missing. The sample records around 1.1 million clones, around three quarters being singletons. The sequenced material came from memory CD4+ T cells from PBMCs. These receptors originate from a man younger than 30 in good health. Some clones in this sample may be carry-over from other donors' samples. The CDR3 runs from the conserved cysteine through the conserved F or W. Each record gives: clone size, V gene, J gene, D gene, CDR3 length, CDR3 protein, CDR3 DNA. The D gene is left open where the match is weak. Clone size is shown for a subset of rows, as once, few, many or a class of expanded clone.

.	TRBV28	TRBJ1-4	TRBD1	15	CASSPPQGLFEKLFF	TGTGCCAGCAGTCCGCCACAGGGGTTGTTTGAAAAACTGTTTTTT
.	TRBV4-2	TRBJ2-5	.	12	CASSQAQETQYF	TGTGCCAGCAGCCAGGCCCAAGAGACCCAGTACTTC
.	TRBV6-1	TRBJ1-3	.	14	CASSEVHWGNTIYF	TGTGCCAGCAGTGAAGTTCACTGGGGAAACACCATATATTTT
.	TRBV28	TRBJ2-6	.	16	CASSRGRWSGANVLTF	TGTGCCAGCAGCCGGGGGCGGTGGTCTGGGGCCAACGTCCTGACTTTC
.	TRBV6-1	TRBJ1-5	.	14	CASSDTGGYQPQHF	TGTGCCAGCAGTGACACGGGGGGCTACCAGCCCCAGCATTTT
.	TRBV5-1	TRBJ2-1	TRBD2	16	CASSLLAGVSYNEQFF	TGCGCCAGCAGCTTGCTCGCGGGAGTTTCATACAATGAGCAGTTCTTC
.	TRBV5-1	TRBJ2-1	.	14	CASSLVGPIYEQFF	TGCGCCAGCAGCTTGGTTGGGCCTATCTATGAGCAGTTCTTC
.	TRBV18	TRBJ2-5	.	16	CASSPQEAHTRETQYF	TGTGCCAGCTCACCACAGGAGGCCCATACCAGGGAGACCCAGTACTTC
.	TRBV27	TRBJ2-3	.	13	CASSPLAGDTQYF	TGTGCCAGCAGTCCGCTGGCGGGGGATACGCAGTATTTT
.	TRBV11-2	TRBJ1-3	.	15	CASSLGRGSGNTIYF	TGTGCCAGCAGCTTAGGGCGGGGGTCTGGAAACACCATATATTTT
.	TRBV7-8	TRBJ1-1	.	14	CASSSRQRNTEAFF	TGTGCCAGCAGCTCCAGACAGAGGAACACTGAAGCTTTCTTT
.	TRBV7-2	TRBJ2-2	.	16	CASSRQGFRGTGELFF	TGTGCCAGCAGCCGCCAGGGGTTTCGTGGCACCGGGGAGCTGTTTTTT
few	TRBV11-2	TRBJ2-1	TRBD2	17	CASSLYARTSGYNEQFF	TGTGCCAGCAGCTTATATGCGAGGACTAGCGGTTACAATGAGCAGTTCTTC
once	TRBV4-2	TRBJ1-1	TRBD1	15	CASSRSTGGYAEAFF	TGTGCCAGCAGCCGATCGACAGGGGGATACGCTGAAGCTTTCTTT
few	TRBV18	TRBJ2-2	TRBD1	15	CASRPWGQSTGELFF	TGTGCCAGCAGACCGTGGGGACAGAGCACCGGGGAGCTGTTTTTT
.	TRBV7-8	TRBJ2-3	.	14	CASSPTDSTDTQYF	TGTGCCAGCAGCCCAACGGATAGCACAGATACGCAGTATTTT